The 9 T cell receptor beta chains reported below all come from one sample, sequenced in a study of OX40 agonist ivuxolimab in advanced cancers. Using immunoSEQ multiplex PCR, the repertoire was profiled, and TCRdb retains in-frame clones only, with some absent. The table lists some 50,000 clones, over 75% of them singletons, with about 0.68% in the top ten. Sequences were derived from CD4+ or CD8+ T cells sorted from blood, sampled in a trial of the OX40 agonist ivuxolimab. The receptors come from an adult with an advanced solid tumor such as melanoma, head and neck, liver or kidney cancer.

There are a few counts of this clone. The chain has TRBV5-1 and TRBJ2-7; D remains ambiguous. The CDR3 is 12 residues long. V lost 0 bases and J lost 6, with 7 bases in between. Germline V gene sequence: CDR1 SGHRS, CDR2 YFSETQ. The CDR3 DNA sequence: TGCGCCAGCAGCTTGGAAGGATCCGAGCAGTACTTC. It codes for CASSLEGSEQYF.

The V gene is TRBV19, the J gene TRBJ1-1; 8 nucleotides line up with TRBD1. In germline, CDR1 is LNHDA, CDR2 SQIVND (reference sequence). Germline trimming cut 6 bases from V and 4 bases from J; bases unmatched to any gene: 7. The CDR3 has 14 amino acids. CDR3 sequence reads: CASSRTGLSTEAFF. Written as DNA, the CDR3 is TGTGCCAGTAGCCGGACAGGGCTGAGCACTGAAGCTTTCTTT.

The chain combines TRBV4-1 with TRBJ2-1; 7 nucleotides line up with TRBD1. The CDR3 is 15 amino acids. Germline V gives CDR1 MGHRA, CDR2 YSYEKL. V lost 1 base to trimming and J lost 2 bases; unmatched junction nucleotides: 2. The CDR3 region has the DNA TGCGCCAGCAGCCAAGCCGGACAGGCCTACAATGAGCAGTTCTTC. This sequence encodes CASSQAGQAYNEQFF.

This chain links TRBV5-4 with TRBJ2-7; D ambiguous. The germline CDR1 and CDR2 sequences are SGHNT and YYREEE (reference sequence). The CDR3 sequence is 14 residues long. V was clipped by 0 bases and J by 1 base, with 8 bases between them. CDR3 region: CASSLVGPSYEQYF. The CDR3 coding sequence is TGTGCCAGCAGCTTGGTTGGGCCTTCCTACGAGCAGTACTTC.

This clone was recorded once. The J gene is TRBJ2-1, the V gene TRBV5-6; 8 nucleotides match TRBD1. This CDR3 region has 15 residues. Per the germline V gene, CDR1 is SGHDT and CDR2 is YYEEEE. Germline trimming cut 5 bases from V and 8 bases from J; bases unmatched to any gene: 12. CDR3 loop: CASRSEGQANDEQFF. As DNA, the CDR3 is TGTGCCAGCAGGTCCGAGGGACAGGCCAACGATGAGCAGTTCTTC.

The rearrangement joins TRBV10-1 to TRBJ2-5; tentatively, D is TRBD2 (5 bases). Trimming stripped 5 bases from V and 5 bases from J, with 12 bases between. The CDR3 spans 13 residues. Per the germline V gene, CDR1 is WNHNN and CDR2 is SYGVQD (reference sequence). The CDR3 nucleotides read TGCGCCAGCAGTTCCGGGATTGGGGAGACCCAGTACTTC. Translating gives CASSSGIGETQYF.

This sequence joins TRBV19 and TRBJ2-2; 9 bases agree with TRBD2. CDR1 LNHDA and CDR2 SQIVND come from the germline V gene (reference sequence). The CDR3 totals 15 residues. Trimming at V came to 6 bases and at J to 3 bases, leaving 5 bases not matched to a gene. The DNA of the CDR3 is TGTGCCAGTAGAAAGCGGGAGGTAGACACCGGGGAGCTGTTTTTT. As protein: CASRKREVDTGELFF. Full variable domain (missing parts from reference TRBV19 and TRBJ2-2): DGGITQSPKYLFRKEGQNVTLSCEQNLNHDAMYWYRQDPGQGLRLIYYSQIVNDFQKGDIAEGYSVSREKKESFPLTVTSAQKNPTAFYLCASRKREVDTGELFFGEGSRLTVL.

The V and J genes are TRBV10-2 and TRBJ2-2, with a possible D match to TRBD1 (6 bases). The CDR3 extends over 16 amino acids. Trimming cost V 4 bases and J 8 bases, with 20 bases left between them. Germline V gene sequence: CDR1 WSHSY, CDR2 SAAADI. Written as DNA, the CDR3 is TGCGCCAGCAGTGTAGGCCGAAGGGGGAGTAGTGGGGAGCTGTTTTTT. Amino acid sequence: CASSVGRRGSSGELFF.

The V gene is TRBV6-1, the J gene TRBJ2-3; D possibly corresponds to TRBD1 (6 bases). Germline V gene sequence: CDR1 MNHNS, CDR2 SASEGT. Trimming shortened V by 4 bases and J by 1 base, and 9 bases separated the two germline ends. This CDR3 has 14 residues. The CDR3, as DNA: TGTGCCAGCAGTGTTGGGGGCGGCACAGATACGCAGTATTTT. Residues: CASSVGGGTDTQYF.